This TCR beta chain derives from a study of Tregs in tolerant kidney transplant recipients. General study findings and limits: The most relevant donor-specific Treg TCRbeta repertoire apparently came from expansion with activated donor B cells. Few patients were studied, so findings need validation in larger groups. Biological reproducibility was not directly addressed, but technical replication error appeared minimal.

CD4+CD25+CD127- Tregs, CD4+CD25- non-Tregs, CD4 and CD8 cells were sorted. The CDR3 spans 17 residues. The V gene's germline CDR1 is LNHNV and CDR2 YYDKDF (reference sequence). V was shortened by 0 bases and J by 0 bases, with 14 bases between the two germline ends. Clones were sequenced by immunoSEQ multiplex PCR, and TCRdb holds only the in-frame ones, with some missing. Of 15,000 to 17,000 clones in the sample, 90% to 95% were seen once. Points on this clone: The antigen remains undetermined.

This chain connects TRBV15 to TRBJ1-1; TRBD1 might be the D (6 bases). This receptor was taken from a human donor in good health. Sample: CD8+ T cells from blood. In nucleotides, the CDR3 is TGTGCCACCAGCAGAGAAAGGACAGAAGAGATGAACACTGAAGCTTTCTTT. Translation gives CATSRERTEEMNTEAFF. Filled out from reference TRBV15 and TRBJ1-1, the complete variable domain reads DAMVIQNPRYQVTQFGKPVTLSCSQTLNHNVMYWYQQKSSQAPKLLFHYYDKDFNNEADTPDNFQSRRPNTSFCFLDIRSPGLGDTAMYLCATSRERTEEMNTEAFFGQGTRLTVV.